Described below is a single T cell receptor beta chain sequence and its context. Antigen: not known. TCRdb's copy holds only in-frame clones and misses some; the assay was immunoSEQ multiplex PCR. The data hold 240,000 or so clones, with about four fifths observed a single time. This sample was taken from a study of Tregs in tolerant kidney transplant recipients. Findings and caveats of the study: Expanding Tregs on activated donor B cells appeared to best identify donor-specific TCRbeta clones. Validation in larger populations is needed because few patients were studied. Biological reproducibility was not directly addressed, but technical replication error appeared minimal.

The CDR3 is 16 amino acids. Between the trimmed V and J ends, which lost 2 bases and 5 bases, there was a span of 19 bases. CDR1 and CDR2 (germline): LNHNV, YYDKDF (reference sequence). CD4+CD25+CD127- Tregs, CD4+CD25- non-Tregs, CD4 and CD8 cells were sorted. The sequenced sample was CD4+ T cells from blood. The receptor comes from a human donor in good health. The chain uses TRBV15 and TRBJ2-7, with a weak D call TRBD2 (7 bases). CDR3 in amino acids: CATSRLDKGGDDEQYF. For the CDR3, the DNA is TGTGCCACCAGCAGACTAGATAAAGGGGGGGACGACGAGCAGTACTTC.